Listed below are T cell receptor beta chains from one sample, sequenced in a study of T cell repertoires in cytomegalovirus infection. TCRdb analysed the reads with MiXCR anew, one entry per CDR3 protein. The sample holds about 150,000 distinct CDR3 sequences, roughly a quarter seen once. Source material: PBMCs. These receptors came from a human donor in good health (CMV status not recorded). Some clones in this sample may be carry-over from other donors' samples. Each CDR3 is given with its conserved first and last residue. Each record gives: J gene, clone size, D gene, V gene, CDR3 DNA, CDR3 protein. A D gene is named only where the DNA matches it firmly. The size of a clone is reported for some rows only, either as once, few or many, or as a class for expanded clones.

j_call: TRBJ2-3; clone_size: .; d_call: .; v_call: TRBV28; cdr3_nt: TGTGCCAGCAGTATAATCACAGATACGCAGTATTTT; cdr3_aa: CASSIITDTQYF
j_call: TRBJ1-5; clone_size: .; d_call: .; v_call: TRBV28; cdr3_nt: TGTGCCAGCAGTTTGCATACAGTGATGGGCAATCAGCCCCAGCATTTT; cdr3_aa: CASSLHTVMGNQPQHF
j_call: TRBJ2-3; clone_size: many; d_call: TRBD2; v_call: TRBV7-6; cdr3_nt: TGTGCCAGCAGCCTGGGACTAGCGGGGACCACAGATACGCAGTATTTT; cdr3_aa: CASSLGLAGTTDTQYF
j_call: TRBJ2-3; clone_size: .; d_call: TRBD2; v_call: TRBV7-6; cdr3_nt: TGTGCCAGCAGTAGGACTAGCGGGACAGATACGCAGTATTTT; cdr3_aa: CASSRTSGTDTQYF
j_call: TRBJ2-1; clone_size: .; d_call: .; v_call: TRBV20-1; cdr3_nt: TGCAGTGCCGAGGACACCTTCTCCTACAATGAGCAGTTCTTC; cdr3_aa: CSAEDTFSYNEQFF
j_call: TRBJ2-1; clone_size: .; d_call: TRBD2; v_call: TRBV6-2/TRBV6-3; cdr3_nt: TGTGCCAGCAGATTCGGGACTAGCGGGAATGCCTACAATGAGCAGTTCTTC; cdr3_aa: CASRFGTSGNAYNEQFF
j_call: TRBJ1-1; clone_size: many; d_call: .; v_call: TRBV6-5; cdr3_nt: TGTGCCAGCAGCGAATCAGACCGAGGGAACACTGAAGCTTTCTTT; cdr3_aa: CASSESDRGNTEAFF
j_call: TRBJ2-7; clone_size: .; d_call: .; v_call: TRBV20-1; cdr3_nt: TGCAGTGCAAGGGAAGGCCTCGGCTCCTACGAGCAGTACTTC; cdr3_aa: CSAREGLGSYEQYF
j_call: TRBJ1-6; clone_size: many; d_call: .; v_call: TRBV7-2; cdr3_nt: TGTGCCAGCAGCCCCCCAGGACGTGGCTATAATTCACCCCTCCACTTT; cdr3_aa: CASSPPGRGYNSPLHF
j_call: TRBJ2-2; clone_size: many; d_call: .; v_call: TRBV7-9; cdr3_nt: TGTGCCAGCAGCCAGGCAGCTAGTGCGAACACCGGGGAGCTGTTTTTT; cdr3_aa: CASSQAASANTGELFF
j_call: TRBJ1-1; clone_size: .; d_call: TRBD1; v_call: TRBV20-1; cdr3_nt: TGCAGTGCTAGGGAGCCGGGACAGGGGAACACTGAAGCTTTCTTT; cdr3_aa: CSAREPGQGNTEAFF
j_call: TRBJ2-1; clone_size: many; d_call: .; v_call: TRBV23-1; cdr3_nt: TGCGCCAGCAGTCAAAAACAGGGAGGGACCTACAATGAGCAGTTCTTC; cdr3_aa: CASSQKQGGTYNEQFF
j_call: TRBJ2-7; clone_size: .; d_call: TRBD2; v_call: TRBV11-2; cdr3_nt: TGTGCCAGCACCAGTGGTGGCGGGGGGTCCCTTGAGCAGTACTTC; cdr3_aa: CASTSGGGGSLEQYF
j_call: TRBJ2-4; clone_size: .; d_call: TRBD1; v_call: TRBV12-3/TRBV12-4; cdr3_nt: TGTGCCAGCAGCGCAGGGGGCGGGGACATTCAGTACTTC; cdr3_aa: CASSAGGGDIQYF
j_call: TRBJ1-1; clone_size: few; d_call: TRBD1; v_call: TRBV7-3; cdr3_nt: TGTGCCAGCAGCCCCGGACAGGGATGGAACACTGAAGCTTTCTTT; cdr3_aa: CASSPGQGWNTEAFF
j_call: TRBJ2-4; clone_size: .; d_call: .; v_call: TRBV7-6; cdr3_nt: TGTGCCAGCAGCTTAGGATTGGGCAAAAACATTCAGTACTTC; cdr3_aa: CASSLGLGKNIQYF
j_call: TRBJ2-1; clone_size: few; d_call: TRBD2; v_call: TRBV2; cdr3_nt: TGTGCCAGCAGTGCTCGACCTACTAGCGGCTTATACAATGAGCAGTTCTTC; cdr3_aa: CASSARPTSGLYNEQFF
j_call: TRBJ1-1; clone_size: .; d_call: TRBD1; v_call: TRBV28; cdr3_nt: TGTGCCAGCACCTCGGACAGGGGCTTCGTAAACACTGAAGCTTTCTTT; cdr3_aa: CASTSDRGFVNTEAFF
j_call: TRBJ1-1; clone_size: few; d_call: TRBD1; v_call: TRBV19; cdr3_nt: TGTGCCAGTAGGCCGGGACAGGGGGCGAAGCGGGGAGCTGAAGCTTTCTTT; cdr3_aa: CASRPGQGAKRGAEAFF
j_call: TRBJ1-1; clone_size: many; d_call: .; v_call: TRBV7-6; cdr3_nt: TGTGCCAGCAGCCCGGGTGGGGCATGGAACACTGAAGCTTTCTTT; cdr3_aa: CASSPGGAWNTEAFF
j_call: TRBJ1-1; clone_size: many; d_call: TRBD1; v_call: TRBV28; cdr3_nt: TGTGCCAGCAGTTTCGGGCCGTGGGCTACTAGGACAGGGAACACTGAAGCTTTCTTT; cdr3_aa: CASSFGPWATRTGNTEAFF
j_call: TRBJ1-2; clone_size: .; d_call: .; v_call: TRBV20-1; cdr3_nt: TGCAGTGCTAGTATGGCAGCTTTCACTAACTATGGCTACACCTTC; cdr3_aa: CSASMAAFTNYGYTF
j_call: TRBJ2-1; clone_size: .; d_call: .; v_call: TRBV4-3; cdr3_nt: TGCGCCAGCAGCCTCCACGAACCCGCGGGCGATGAGCAGTTCTTC; cdr3_aa: CASSLHEPAGDEQFF
j_call: TRBJ2-3; clone_size: many; d_call: .; v_call: TRBV7-2; cdr3_nt: TGTGCCAGCAGCTTAGGGCGTAGCACAGATACGCAGTATTTT; cdr3_aa: CASSLGRSTDTQYF
j_call: TRBJ2-3; clone_size: .; d_call: TRBD1; v_call: TRBV24-1; cdr3_nt: TGTGCCACCAGTGAGCGGACAGGGGGCGGATTCACAGATACGCAGTATTTT; cdr3_aa: CATSERTGGGFTDTQYF
j_call: TRBJ2-7; clone_size: many; d_call: .; v_call: TRBV7-2; cdr3_nt: TGTGCCAGCAGTACCACAAGGATAAACTACGAGCAGTACTTC; cdr3_aa: CASSTTRINYEQYF
j_call: TRBJ2-1; clone_size: .; d_call: .; v_call: TRBV7-2; cdr3_nt: TGTGCCAGCAGCGCCCTTGGGGCGGGCCTCCTATACAATGAGCAGTTCTTC; cdr3_aa: CASSALGAGLLYNEQFF
j_call: TRBJ1-5; clone_size: once; d_call: .; v_call: TRBV27; cdr3_nt: TGTGCCAGCAGCGCGTACCCTGGACAGCAGTACCAGCCCCAGCATTTT; cdr3_aa: CASSAYPGQQYQPQHF
j_call: TRBJ1-4; clone_size: few; d_call: .; v_call: TRBV19; cdr3_nt: TGTGCCAGTAGTATCGGGACACCAACTAATGAAAAACTGTTTTTT; cdr3_aa: CASSIGTPTNEKLFF
j_call: TRBJ1-2; clone_size: .; d_call: TRBD1; v_call: TRBV29-1; cdr3_nt: TGCAGCGTTGAAGGGACAGGGGATGGCTACACCTTC; cdr3_aa: CSVEGTGDGYTF
j_call: TRBJ2-1; clone_size: many; d_call: TRBD2; v_call: TRBV6-1; cdr3_nt: TGTGCCAGCAGAGTTGCGGGGGGGAACTACAATGAGCAGTTCTTC; cdr3_aa: CASRVAGGNYNEQFF
j_call: TRBJ1-1; clone_size: .; d_call: .; v_call: TRBV2; cdr3_nt: TGTGCCAGCAGTGAAGGAACAGTAGTGGACACTGAAGCTTTCTTT; cdr3_aa: CASSEGTVVDTEAFF
j_call: TRBJ2-5; clone_size: .; d_call: .; v_call: TRBV28; cdr3_nt: TGTGCCAGCAGTCCCGACAGGTTCGAGTTTGAGACCCAGTACTTC; cdr3_aa: CASSPDRFEFETQYF
j_call: TRBJ2-7; clone_size: .; d_call: .; v_call: TRBV4-3; cdr3_nt: TGCGCCAGCAGCCAGGAGATCGGGACGTCCGACGAGCAGTACTTC; cdr3_aa: CASSQEIGTSDEQYF
j_call: TRBJ2-7; clone_size: .; d_call: .; v_call: TRBV2; cdr3_nt: TGTGCCAGCAGTGAAGTGGGACCCGTTTGGGAGCAGTACTTC; cdr3_aa: CASSEVGPVWEQYF
j_call: TRBJ2-6; clone_size: many; d_call: TRBD2; v_call: TRBV7-9; cdr3_nt: TGTGCCAGCAGCCCTGGGGGGGCTGGGGCCAACGTCCTGACTTTC; cdr3_aa: CASSPGGAGANVLTF
j_call: TRBJ1-2; clone_size: .; d_call: TRBD1; v_call: TRBV5-4; cdr3_nt: TGTGCCACCATCACGACAGGGGACTATGGCTACACCTTC; cdr3_aa: CATITTGDYGYTF
j_call: TRBJ2-1; clone_size: few; d_call: .; v_call: TRBV2; cdr3_nt: TGTGCCAGCAGTGCGAGCGGGCTTTACAATGAGCAGTTCTTC; cdr3_aa: CASSASGLYNEQFF
j_call: TRBJ2-2; clone_size: .; d_call: TRBD1; v_call: TRBV7-9; cdr3_nt: TGTGCCAGCAGCGGTAACAGGGGCGCGAACACCGGGGAGCTGTTTTTT; cdr3_aa: CASSGNRGANTGELFF
j_call: TRBJ1-1; clone_size: .; d_call: TRBD1; v_call: TRBV7-6; cdr3_nt: TGTGCCAGCAGCTCAAGGACAGGGCTCACTGAAGCTTTCTTT; cdr3_aa: CASSSRTGLTEAFF
j_call: TRBJ2-2; clone_size: many; d_call: TRBD1; v_call: TRBV7-8; cdr3_nt: TGTGCCAGCAGCTCTGACAGGGAAATCTATACCGGGGAGCTGTTTTTT; cdr3_aa: CASSSDREIYTGELFF
j_call: TRBJ1-6; clone_size: .; d_call: .; v_call: TRBV11-2; cdr3_nt: TGTGCCAGCAGCGAGAGGGGGAATTCACCCCTCCACTTT; cdr3_aa: CASSERGNSPLHF
j_call: TRBJ2-7; clone_size: few; d_call: .; v_call: TRBV7-8; cdr3_nt: TGTGCCAGCACCTTAGCTGGGGACGGCTACGAGCAGTACTTC; cdr3_aa: CASTLAGDGYEQYF
j_call: TRBJ2-7; clone_size: many; d_call: .; v_call: TRBV7-2; cdr3_nt: TGTGCCAGCAGCTTAGCGCGTAGGAGGGGTAGCTCCTACGAGCAGTACTTC; cdr3_aa: CASSLARRRGSSYEQYF
j_call: TRBJ2-1; clone_size: once; d_call: .; v_call: TRBV28; cdr3_nt: TGTGCCAGCAGTTTCCCCAATTTTGGTAGCCCTGCTGAGCAGTTCTTC; cdr3_aa: CASSFPNFGSPAEQFF
j_call: TRBJ2-5; clone_size: few; d_call: .; v_call: TRBV7-8; cdr3_nt: TGTGCCAGCAGCTTACAGAGCCAAGAGACCCAGTACTTC; cdr3_aa: CASSLQSQETQYF
j_call: TRBJ2-2; clone_size: .; d_call: .; v_call: TRBV11-2; cdr3_nt: TGTGCCAGCAGCCCCATCGGGGGCGGCAACGGGGAGCTGTTTTTT; cdr3_aa: CASSPIGGGNGELFF
j_call: TRBJ2-2; clone_size: many; d_call: .; v_call: TRBV7-3; cdr3_nt: TGTGCCAGCAGCCCCCAGAACACCGGGGAGCTGTTTTTT; cdr3_aa: CASSPQNTGELFF
j_call: TRBJ1-3; clone_size: .; d_call: .; v_call: TRBV7-3; cdr3_nt: TGTGCCAGTCGTAATACGCAGGGGTTCGCAAACTCTGGAAACACCATATATTTT; cdr3_aa: CASRNTQGFANSGNTIYF
j_call: TRBJ2-5; clone_size: few; d_call: .; v_call: TRBV25-1; cdr3_nt: TGTGCCAGCAGTGCTACCCGGCTGGGGGGCAGCGAAGAGACCCAGTACTTC; cdr3_aa: CASSATRLGGSEETQYF
j_call: TRBJ2-2; clone_size: many; d_call: .; v_call: TRBV28; cdr3_nt: TGTGCCAGCAGTCAGCCGGGACGGCCCCACACCGGGGAGCTGTTTTTT; cdr3_aa: CASSQPGRPHTGELFF
j_call: TRBJ2-3; clone_size: few; d_call: .; v_call: TRBV10-3; cdr3_nt: TGTGCCATCAGTGAAGGAGCGAGAGATACGCAGTATTTT; cdr3_aa: CAISEGARDTQYF
j_call: TRBJ2-2; clone_size: few; d_call: TRBD1; v_call: TRBV28; cdr3_nt: TGTGCCAGCAGGGGACAGGGGGCCGGGGAGCTGTTTTTT; cdr3_aa: CASRGQGAGELFF
j_call: TRBJ2-1; clone_size: few; d_call: TRBD2; v_call: TRBV28; cdr3_nt: TGTGCCAGCAGACCGGTACTAGCGGGAGGAGGCAATGAGCAGTTCTTC; cdr3_aa: CASRPVLAGGGNEQFF
j_call: TRBJ1-6; clone_size: .; d_call: .; v_call: TRBV6-2/TRBV6-3; cdr3_nt: TGTGCCAGCCGTTCGACAGGTTCACCCCTCCACTTT; cdr3_aa: CASRSTGSPLHF
j_call: TRBJ2-3; clone_size: few; d_call: TRBD2; v_call: TRBV20-1; cdr3_nt: TGCAGTGCCGTAGCGGGAGGTTCAGATACGCAGTATTTT; cdr3_aa: CSAVAGGSDTQYF
j_call: TRBJ2-5; clone_size: few; d_call: TRBD2; v_call: TRBV7-2; cdr3_nt: TGTGCCAGCAGCTTCGGACTAGCGGGCCGAGCTAGGGAGACCCAGTACTTC; cdr3_aa: CASSFGLAGRARETQYF
j_call: TRBJ2-7; clone_size: .; d_call: .; v_call: TRBV6-5; cdr3_nt: TGTGCCAGCAGTTACCAGGACAGTGCCTCCTACGAGCAGTACTTC; cdr3_aa: CASSYQDSASYEQYF
j_call: TRBJ2-7; clone_size: many; d_call: TRBD2; v_call: TRBV7-2; cdr3_nt: TGTGCCAGCAGCTTAGGAGGGACTAGCGGGAGGGCCTACGAGCAGTACTTC; cdr3_aa: CASSLGGTSGRAYEQYF